This T cell receptor beta chain derives from a study of T-cell memory formation after mild COVID-19. About the research overall: Largely donor-specific TCR clusters were found. Study-wide findings and caveats: Some SARS-CoV-2-responding clones were already detected in memory before infection.

With regard to this clonotype: The antigen remains undetermined.

TCRdb called the 5' RACE reads again in MiXCR, with one record for every CDR3 protein. The sample yields over 400,000 distinct CDR3 sequences, around a quarter seen once. Germline CDR1 and CDR2: SGHTA and FQGTGA. Trimming cost V 6 bases and J 7 bases, with 18 bases left between them. This CDR3 has 14 residues. The sequencing input was PBMCs or a T cell subset sorted from them (not recorded which). This clonotype originated in an adult woman who had mild COVID-19 (a few samples of this study predate the infection). Cell type and time point are not known. The chain combines TRBV7-3 with TRBJ2-5; no definite D call. CDR3: CASSPAPTVGTQYF. CDR3 bases: TGTGCCAGCAGTCCTGCTCCGACGGTGGGGACCCAGTACTTC.